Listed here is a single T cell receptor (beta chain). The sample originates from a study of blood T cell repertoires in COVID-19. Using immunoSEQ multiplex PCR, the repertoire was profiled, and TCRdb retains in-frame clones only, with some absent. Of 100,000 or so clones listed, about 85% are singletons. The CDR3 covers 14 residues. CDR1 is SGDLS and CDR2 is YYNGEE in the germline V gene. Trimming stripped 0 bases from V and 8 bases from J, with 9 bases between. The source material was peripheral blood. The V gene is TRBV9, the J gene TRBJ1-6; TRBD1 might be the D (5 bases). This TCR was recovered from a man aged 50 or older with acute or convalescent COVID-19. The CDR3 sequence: CASSVGQRDSPLHF. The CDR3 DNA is TGTGCCAGCAGCGTAGGACAGAGAGATTCACCCCTCCACTTT.